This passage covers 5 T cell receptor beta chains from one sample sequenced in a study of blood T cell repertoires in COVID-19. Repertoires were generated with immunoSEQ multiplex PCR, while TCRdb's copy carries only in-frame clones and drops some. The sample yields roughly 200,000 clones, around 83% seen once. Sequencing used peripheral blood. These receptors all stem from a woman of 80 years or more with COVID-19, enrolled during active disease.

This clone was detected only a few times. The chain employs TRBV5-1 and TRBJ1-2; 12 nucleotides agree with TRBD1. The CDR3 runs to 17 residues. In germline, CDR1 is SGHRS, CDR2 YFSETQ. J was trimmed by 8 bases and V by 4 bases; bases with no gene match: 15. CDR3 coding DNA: TGCGCCAGCAGCACTGGGAATCCGGGACAGGGGGCCAGGGGCTACACCTTC. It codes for CASSTGNPGQGARGYTF.

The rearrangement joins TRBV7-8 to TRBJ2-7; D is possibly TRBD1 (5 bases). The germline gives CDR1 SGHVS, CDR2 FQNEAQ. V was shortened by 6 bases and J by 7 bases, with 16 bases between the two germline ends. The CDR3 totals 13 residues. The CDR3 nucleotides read TGTGCCAGCAGATATACAGGTTCGACGGAGCAGTACTTC. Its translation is CASRYTGSTEQYF.

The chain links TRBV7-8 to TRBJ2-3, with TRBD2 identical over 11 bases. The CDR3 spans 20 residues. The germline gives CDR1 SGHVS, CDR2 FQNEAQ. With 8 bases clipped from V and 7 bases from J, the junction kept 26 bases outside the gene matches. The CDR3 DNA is TGTGCCAGCGGACTGTATACCGGGACTAGCGGAGAACAAACCAAGAATACGCAGTATTTT. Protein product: CASGLYTGTSGEQTKNTQYF.

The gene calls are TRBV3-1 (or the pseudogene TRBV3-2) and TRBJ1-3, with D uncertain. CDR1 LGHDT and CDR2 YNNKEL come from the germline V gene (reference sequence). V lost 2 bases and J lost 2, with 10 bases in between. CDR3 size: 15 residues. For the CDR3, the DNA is TGTGCCAGCAGCCAAACCCAGGTAGCTGGAAACACCATATATTTT. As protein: CASSQTQVAGNTIYF.

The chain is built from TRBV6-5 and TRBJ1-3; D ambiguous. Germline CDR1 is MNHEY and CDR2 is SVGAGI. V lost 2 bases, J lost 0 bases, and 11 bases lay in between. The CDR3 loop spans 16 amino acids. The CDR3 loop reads CASSYGFSFSGNTIYF. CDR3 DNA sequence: TGTGCCAGCAGTTACGGCTTCTCCTTCTCTGGAAACACCATATATTTT.